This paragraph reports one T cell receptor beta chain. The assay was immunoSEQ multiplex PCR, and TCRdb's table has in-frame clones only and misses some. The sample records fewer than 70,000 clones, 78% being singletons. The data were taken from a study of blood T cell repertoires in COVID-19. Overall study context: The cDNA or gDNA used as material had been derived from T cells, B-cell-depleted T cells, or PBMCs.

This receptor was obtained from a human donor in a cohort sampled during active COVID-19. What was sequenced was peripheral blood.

The CDR3 sequence is CATSGGGLVNEQYF. The CDR3 bases are TGTGCCACCAGCGGGGGGGGCCTTGTGAACGAGCAGTACTTC. V is TRBV15 and J is TRBJ2-7, with TRBD2 as a possible D gene (7 bases). Per germline, CDR1 LNHNV and CDR2 YYDKDF (reference sequence). This CDR3 is 14 amino acids long. V lost 5 bases and J 5 bases, leaving 16 bases between the germline ends.